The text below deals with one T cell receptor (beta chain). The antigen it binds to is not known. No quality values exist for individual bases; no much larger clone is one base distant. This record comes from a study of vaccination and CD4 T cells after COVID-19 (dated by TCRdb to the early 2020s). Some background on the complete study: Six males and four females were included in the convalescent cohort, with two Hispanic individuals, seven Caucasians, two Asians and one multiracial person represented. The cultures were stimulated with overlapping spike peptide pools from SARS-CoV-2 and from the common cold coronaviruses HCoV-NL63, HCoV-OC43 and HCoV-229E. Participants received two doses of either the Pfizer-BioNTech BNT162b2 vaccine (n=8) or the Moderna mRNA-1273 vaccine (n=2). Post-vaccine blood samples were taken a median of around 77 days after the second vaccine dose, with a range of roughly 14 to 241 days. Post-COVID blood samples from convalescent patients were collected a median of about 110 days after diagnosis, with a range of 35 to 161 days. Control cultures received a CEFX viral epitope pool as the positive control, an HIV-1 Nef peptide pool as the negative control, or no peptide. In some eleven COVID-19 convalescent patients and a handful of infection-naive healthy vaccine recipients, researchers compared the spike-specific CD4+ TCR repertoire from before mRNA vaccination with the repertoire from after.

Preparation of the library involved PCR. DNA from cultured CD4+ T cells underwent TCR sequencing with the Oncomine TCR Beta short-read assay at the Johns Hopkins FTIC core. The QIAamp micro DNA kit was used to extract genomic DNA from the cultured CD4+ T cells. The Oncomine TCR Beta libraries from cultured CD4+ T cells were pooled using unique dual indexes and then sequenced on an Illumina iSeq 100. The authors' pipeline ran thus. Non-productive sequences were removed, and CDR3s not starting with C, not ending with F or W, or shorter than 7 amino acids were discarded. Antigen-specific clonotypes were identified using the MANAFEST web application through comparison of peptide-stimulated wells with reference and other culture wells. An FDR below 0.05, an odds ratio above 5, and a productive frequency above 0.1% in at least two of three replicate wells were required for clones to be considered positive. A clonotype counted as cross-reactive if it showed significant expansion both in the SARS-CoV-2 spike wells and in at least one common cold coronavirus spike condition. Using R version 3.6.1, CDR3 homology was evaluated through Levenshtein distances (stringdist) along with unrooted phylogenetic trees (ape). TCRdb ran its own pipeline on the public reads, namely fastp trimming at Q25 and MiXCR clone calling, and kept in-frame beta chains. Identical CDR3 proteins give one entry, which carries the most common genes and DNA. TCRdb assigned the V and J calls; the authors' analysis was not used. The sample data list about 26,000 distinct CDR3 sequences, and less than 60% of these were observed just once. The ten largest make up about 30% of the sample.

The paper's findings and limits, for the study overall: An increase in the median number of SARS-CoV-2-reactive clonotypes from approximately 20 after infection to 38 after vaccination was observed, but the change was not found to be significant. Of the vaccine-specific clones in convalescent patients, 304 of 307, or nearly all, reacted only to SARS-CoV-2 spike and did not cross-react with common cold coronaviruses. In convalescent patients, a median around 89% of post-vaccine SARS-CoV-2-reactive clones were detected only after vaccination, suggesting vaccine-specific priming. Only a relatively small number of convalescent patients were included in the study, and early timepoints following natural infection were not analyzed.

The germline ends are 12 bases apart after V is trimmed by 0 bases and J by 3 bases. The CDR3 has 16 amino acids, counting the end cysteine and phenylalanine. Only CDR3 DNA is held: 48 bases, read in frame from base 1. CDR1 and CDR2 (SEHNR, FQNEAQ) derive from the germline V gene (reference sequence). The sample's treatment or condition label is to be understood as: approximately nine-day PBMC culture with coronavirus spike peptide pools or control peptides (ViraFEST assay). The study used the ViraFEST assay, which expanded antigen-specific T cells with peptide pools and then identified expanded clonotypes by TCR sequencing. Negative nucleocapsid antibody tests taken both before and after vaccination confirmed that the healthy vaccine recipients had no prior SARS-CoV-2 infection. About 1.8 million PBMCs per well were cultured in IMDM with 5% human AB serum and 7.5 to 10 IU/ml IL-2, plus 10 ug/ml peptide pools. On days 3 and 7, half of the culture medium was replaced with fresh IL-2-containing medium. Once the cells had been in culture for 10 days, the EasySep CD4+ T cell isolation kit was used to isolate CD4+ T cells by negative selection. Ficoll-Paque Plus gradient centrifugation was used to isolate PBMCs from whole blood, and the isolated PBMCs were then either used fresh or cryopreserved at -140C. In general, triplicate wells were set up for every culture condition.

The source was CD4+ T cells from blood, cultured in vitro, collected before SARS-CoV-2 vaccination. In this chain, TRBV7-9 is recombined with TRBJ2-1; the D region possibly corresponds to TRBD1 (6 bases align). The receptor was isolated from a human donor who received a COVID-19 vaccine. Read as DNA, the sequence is TGTGCCAGCAGCTTAGCTGCAGGGGATATCTACAATGAGCAGTTCTTC. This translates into CASSLAAGDIYNEQFF.